Each of the 31 T cell receptor beta chains below was sequenced from the same sample in a study of PD-L1 blockade in urothelial cancer (dated by TCRdb to 2016 to 2017). The library was generated by the immunoSEQ multiplex PCR assay. TCRdb took this table from immuneACCESS and kept in-frame rearrangements with V and J called. Such tables lack part of the clones; where checked against another copy, unresolved V genes explain under half of the gap, and the rest is unexplained. Recorded for this sample are 40,000 or so clones; roughly 77% of them occurred a single time. The ten largest clonotypes hold approximately 2.9% of the sample. Sequencing was performed on PBMCs, taken around atezolizumab (anti-PD-L1) treatment. The source is a man in his 70s with urothelial cancer.

The CDR3 spells CASSLQTGTETQYF. Written as DNA, the CDR3 is TGTGCCAGCAGTTTGCAGACAGGGACAGAGACCCAGTACTTC. J is TRBJ2-5 and V is TRBV28, with 7 bases lining up with TRBD1. This CDR3 is 14 amino acids long. The ends lost 3 bases at V and 4 bases at J; junction bases unmatched: 5. In germline, CDR1 is MDHEN, CDR2 SYDVKM.

The J gene is TRBJ2-7, the V gene TRBV21-1; TRBD2, as called in the table, went unchecked against the DNA. TRBV21-1 constitutes a pseudogene. The CDR3 is made up of 14 amino acids. The CDR3 loop reads CASSKKGRGHEQYF. The CDR3 DNA is TGTGCCAGCAGCAAAAAGGGAAGAGGGCACGAGCAGTACTTC.

This chain links TRBV28 with TRBJ1-1; weak D call: TRBD1 (6 bases). Trimming pared 7 bases from V and 5 bases from J, leaving 11 bases between. From germline, CDR1 is MDHEN and CDR2 SYDVKM. CDR3 length equals 12 residues. For the CDR3, the DNA is TGTGCCAGCAACCAGGGGAGAACTGAAGCTTTCTTT. Amino acids: CASNQGRTEAFF.

V is TRBV13 and J is TRBJ2-7; 9 positions match TRBD2. CDR1 PRHDT and CDR2 FYEKMQ come from the germline V gene (reference sequence). The CDR3 totals 17 residues. V shed 1 base and J 3 bases; nucleotides not matched to a gene: 10. CDR3 residues: CASSLEGSGSVGYEQYF. CDR3 in DNA: TGTGCCAGCAGCTTAGAGGGTAGCGGGAGCGTTGGCTACGAGCAGTACTTC.

CDR3 residues: CASSLRGIAGGRDTQYF. In DNA, the CDR3 is TGCGCCAGCAGCCTCCGAGGGATAGCGGGGGGTAGGGATACGCAGTATTTT. This sequence joins TRBV4-3 and TRBJ2-3; 10 bases line up with TRBD2. The trim removed 4 bases at V and 6 bases at J, leaving 13 bases unmatched. The CDR3 is made up of 17 amino acids. Germline V CDR1 and CDR2: LGHNA, YSLEER.

This clone was picked up a small number of times. V usage is TRBV5-1 and J usage is TRBJ2-3; D is unclear. The V gene's germline CDR1 is SGHRS and CDR2 YFSETQ. This CDR3 spans 13 amino acids. V was pared by 0 bases and J by 1 base, with 3 bases between. As DNA, the CDR3 is TGCGCCAGCAGCTTGGCCGGCACAGATACGCAGTATTTT. Encoded protein: CASSLAGTDTQYF.

The chain combines TRBV2 with TRBJ1-1; 11 bases align to TRBD1. Unmatched junction bases numbered 3, after V lost 8 bases and J lost 1 base. The CDR3 length is 14 residues. CDR1 and CDR2 from the germline V gene are SNHLY and FYNNEI. The DNA of the CDR3 is TGTGCCAGCCGGACAGGGGGCGCGAACACTGAAGCTTTCTTT. Translated, it gives CASRTGGANTEAFF.

This chain uses TRBV9 with TRBJ2-2; TRBD1 aligns across 7 bases. V was clipped by 3 bases and J by 0 bases; unmatched bases: 8. CDR3 size: 17 residues. Looked up from germline, CDR1 is SGDLS and CDR2 is YYNGEE. CDR3 loop: CASSGTRDSTNTGELFF. CDR3 DNA sequence: TGTGCCAGCAGCGGAACTCGGGACAGTACGAACACCGGGGAGCTGTTTTTT.

The chain carries TRBV7-3 and TRBJ2-6; 7 nucleotides agree with TRBD1. Germline lookup yields CDR1 SGHTA and CDR2 FQGTGA. Unmatched junction bases numbered 30, after V lost 11 bases and J lost 2 bases. This CDR3 region has 22 residues. CDR3 residues: CAHKSSRGLPLGDRPGANVLTF. CDR3 DNA: TGTGCCCACAAATCTTCGAGGGGGCTTCCGTTAGGTGACAGGCCTGGGGCCAACGTCCTGACTTTC.

The chain has TRBV5-1 and TRBJ2-7, with 9 bases that match TRBD2. Losses at the gene ends were 4 bases for V and 0 bases for J; bases not matched to a gene: 5. CDR3 length: 15 amino acids. Per the germline V gene, CDR1 is SGHRS and CDR2 is YFSETQ. CDR3 loop: CASSRGGAISYEQYF. Written as DNA, the CDR3 is TGCGCCAGCAGCCGCGGGGGGGCGATCTCCTACGAGCAGTACTTC. Based on the CDR3 plus reference TRBV5-1 and TRBJ2-7, the full variable domain is KAGVTQTPRYLIKTRGQQVTLSCSPISGHRSVSWYQQTPGQGLQFLFEYFSETQRNKGNFPGRFSGRQFSNSRSEMNVSTLELGDSALYLCASSRGGAISYEQYFGPGTRLTVT.

The chain carries TRBV27 and TRBJ2-7; 7 nucleotides match TRBD1. Germline CDR1 MNHEY, CDR2 SMNVEV (reference sequence). V lost 2 bases and J lost 6; bases outside the gene matches: 7. The CDR3 runs to 14 residues. CDR3 bases: TGTGCCAGCAGTTTAGGAGACAGGGTCGGCGAGCAGTACTTC. Translating gives CASSLGDRVGEQYF.

This rearrangement joins TRBV6-5 to TRBJ1-5, with 9 bases matching TRBD1. The CDR3 length is 15 residues. Germline-derived CDR1 and CDR2 are MNHEY and SVGAGI. Trimming took 6 bases from V and 4 from J; bases not matched to a gene: 7. In DNA form, the CDR3 reads TGTGCCAGCAGACCATCGACAGGGGGAAATCAGCCCCAGCATTTT. Translation gives CASRPSTGGNQPQHF.

This chain links TRBV2 with TRBJ1-4; 7 nucleotides line up with TRBD1. Germline CDR1 SNHLY, CDR2 FYNNEI. This CDR3 region has 14 residues. Germline trimming cut 6 bases from V and 1 base from J; bases unmatched to any gene: 2. CDR3 in amino acids: CASRRQGTNEKLFF. The CDR3 DNA reads TGTGCCAGCAGGCGACAGGGAACTAATGAAAAACTGTTTTTT.

The V and J genes are TRBV28 and TRBJ1-2; 7 nucleotides line up with TRBD1. CDR1 MDHEN and CDR2 SYDVKM come from the germline V gene. This CDR3 region has 18 residues. J was trimmed by 7 bases and V by 2 bases; bases with no gene match: 19. CDR3 sequence (DNA): TGTGCCAGCAGTTTAGGCTTTAGGGGGCGCCGCACCGAGCGTGGCTACACCTTC. Its protein product is CASSLGFRGRRTERGYTF.

The rearrangement links TRBV5-8 to TRBJ2-2, with D perhaps TRBD1 (5 bases). The CDR3 spans 16 residues. Trimming took off 1 base at V and 3 bases at J, with 13 bases between the two ends. Per the germline V gene, CDR1 is SGHTS and CDR2 is YDEGEE. DNA of the CDR3: TGTGCCAGCAGCTTGTCTTACAGGACGTACACCGGGGAGCTGTTTTTT. Its protein is CASSLSYRTYTGELFF.

The rearrangement uses TRBV27 and TRBJ2-5; 7 bases are shared with TRBD2. There are 15 residues in the CDR3. The V gene end was trimmed by 6 bases and the J gene end by 4 bases; junction bases not matched to a gene: 11. From germline, CDR1 is MNHEY and CDR2 SMNVEV (reference sequence). CDR3 sequence reads: CASRPSGARGETQYF. The DNA for the CDR3 is TGTGCCAGCAGACCTAGCGGAGCCCGAGGAGAGACCCAGTACTTC.

This chain uses TRBV10-2 with TRBJ2-5; 12 positions match TRBD2. Germline V gene lookup returns CDR1 WSHSY and CDR2 SAAADI. V shed 6 bases, J shed 2 bases, and the junction held 7 bases outside the gene matches. The length of the CDR3 is 16 residues. The CDR3 DNA sequence: TGCGCCAGCAGACTAGCGGGGGGAAGTGGGCAAGAGACCCAGTACTTC. This sequence encodes CASRLAGGSGQETQYF.

This clone has a single count. The genes are TRBV28 and TRBJ1-2, with 7 bases that match TRBD1. V trimming: 3 bases; J trimming: 2 bases; junction bases outside the gene matches: 0. This CDR3 region has 13 residues. Germline V gene sequence: CDR1 MDHEN, CDR2 SYDVKM. The CDR3: CASSLGQNYGYTF. The CDR3 bases are TGTGCCAGCAGTTTGGGACAGAACTATGGCTACACCTTC.

This clone was counted between two and nine times. The rearrangement joins TRBV28 to TRBJ1-6; tentatively, D is TRBD1 (6 bases). CDR3 size: 17 residues. Trimming took off 6 bases at V and 5 bases at J, with 20 bases between the two ends. Per the germline V gene, CDR1 is MDHEN and CDR2 is SYDVKM. CDR3 DNA sequence: TGTGCCAGCAGATATACACACAGGGACCTTAATAATTCACCCCTCCACTTT. Residues: CASRYTHRDLNNSPLHF.

V is TRBV19 and J is TRBJ2-7; a weak D match, TRBD2 (6 bases). Trimming took off 4 bases at V and 2 bases at J, with 15 bases between the two ends. Germline CDR1 LNHDA, CDR2 SQIVND (reference sequence). The CDR3 has 15 residues. As DNA, the CDR3 is TGTGCCAGTAGTACGGGCGGGACTCAGGCCTACGAGCAGTACTTC. Residues: CASSTGGTQAYEQYF.

The chain couples TRBV5-6 to TRBJ2-7, with a possible D match to TRBD2 (7 bases). V lost 3 bases and J 4 bases, leaving 14 bases between the germline ends. This CDR3 has 14 residues. CDR1 is SGHDT, CDR2 YYEEEE, per germline. Here the CDR3 reads CASSWGGGGYEQYF. The CDR3 DNA is TGTGCCAGCAGCTGGGGGGGCGGTGGGTACGAGCAGTACTTC.

The CDR3 DNA sequence: TGTGCCAGCAGCCGGGACAGGGGATTCGGGGAGCAGTTCTTC. Translating gives CASSRDRGFGEQFF. V usage is TRBV7-2 and J usage is TRBJ2-1; the match to TRBD1 covers 10 bases. The V and J ends lost 5 bases and 10 bases, in that order; junction bases with no gene match: 8. CDR1 and CDR2 (germline): SGHTA, FQGNSA. The CDR3 is 14 amino acids.

V usage is TRBV29-1 and J usage is TRBJ2-1, with 7 bases identical to TRBD1. Germline V CDR1 and CDR2: SQVTM, ANQGSEA. CDR3 length: 14 amino acids. J was trimmed by 0 bases and V by 6 bases; bases with no gene match: 5. CDR3 DNA sequence: TGCAGCGTGAACAGGGGTAGCTCCTACAATGAGCAGTTCTTC. This gives the protein CSVNRGSSYNEQFF.

CDR3 sequence (DNA): TGTGCCAGCTCACCGCCGGGACTAGCGGGAGATGAGCAGTACTTC. Translating it yields CASSPPGLAGDEQYF. The chain employs TRBV18 and TRBJ2-7, with 14 bases fitting TRBD2. The trim removed 3 bases at V and 7 bases at J, leaving 5 bases unmatched. Looked up from germline, CDR1 is KGHSH and CDR2 is LQKENI. This CDR3 has 15 residues.

This clone counts as medium-sized (0.01 to 0.1%). The chain employs TRBV5-6 and TRBJ1-1; D gene uncertain. Per germline, CDR1 SGHDT and CDR2 YYEEEE. Trimming pared 4 bases from V and 4 bases from J, leaving 17 bases between. The CDR3 is 15 residues long. The CDR3, as DNA: TGTGCCAGCAGCAAAGCGGGAGAGGTGGGCACTGAAGCTTTCTTT. This sequence encodes CASSKAGEVGTEAFF.

The chain joins TRBV6-5 to TRBJ1-1; weak D call: TRBD1 (6 bases). Germline CDR1 MNHEY, CDR2 SVGAGI. This CDR3 region has 14 residues. Trimming shortened V by 2 bases and J by 3 bases, and 10 bases separated the two germline ends. The CDR3 DNA is TGTGCCAGCAGTTACAACAGGGCATACACTGAAGCTTTCTTT. Translation gives CASSYNRAYTEAFF.

DNA of the CDR3: TGTGCCAGCAGCTTTGGAGGGGGGGACACCGGGGAGCTGTTTTTT. It encodes CASSFGGGDTGELFF. This chain uses TRBV7-2 with TRBJ2-2, with D perhaps TRBD2 (7 bases). Per the germline V gene, CDR1 is SGHTA and CDR2 is FQGNSA. The CDR3 has 15 amino acids. Trimming removed 3 bases from V and 3 bases from J, with 11 bases in between.

CDR3 in amino acids: CASSQVTQGARDEQYF. CDR3 bases: TGTGCCAGCAGCCAAGTCACCCAGGGGGCAAGGGACGAGCAGTACTTC. The chain recombines TRBV4-2 with TRBJ2-7; 8 bases fit TRBD1. The length of the CDR3 is 16 residues. V trimming: 1 base; J trimming: 5 bases; junction bases outside the gene matches: 10. Germline values: CDR1 LGHNA, CDR2 YNFKEQ.

CDR3: CSVGLGVPDGYTF. The CDR3 DNA sequence: TGCAGCGTGGGACTAGGAGTCCCCGATGGCTACACCTTC. The chain carries TRBV29-1 and TRBJ1-2, with TRBD1 as a possible D gene (5 bases). The CDR3 runs 13 residues. The ends were cut back, 6 bases at V and 6 bases at J, with 17 bases in the middle. Germline lookup yields CDR1 SQVTM and CDR2 ANQGSEA.

This clone was counted only a few times. This sequence joins TRBV28 and TRBJ2-4, with D unclear. CDR1 is MDHEN and CDR2 is SYDVKM in the germline V gene. The V and J ends lost 4 bases and 0 bases respectively, with 19 bases between them. The CDR3 runs to 18 residues. The CDR3 protein is CASSYESPSELAKNIQYF. The CDR3 DNA follows: TGTGCCAGCAGTTACGAGTCTCCGAGCGAATTAGCCAAAAACATTCAGTACTTC.

This rearrangement joins TRBV7-6 to TRBJ2-7; 7 bases align to TRBD1. This CDR3 comprises 13 residues. The germline V gene encodes CDR1 SGHVS and CDR2 FNYEAQ. Losses at the gene ends were 5 bases for V and 6 bases for J; bases not matched to a gene: 7. DNA of the CDR3: TGTGCCAGCAGCCCCCAACCAGGGGGCGAGCAGTACTTC. Protein sequence: CASSPQPGGEQYF.